These 6 T cell receptor beta chains were all obtained from the same sample, sequenced in a study of beta chain features in type 1 diabetes (dated by TCRdb to 2017 to 2018). The method was the immunoSEQ multiplex PCR assay. The entire isolated RNA was reverse transcribed using the High Capacity cDNA Reverse Transcription Kit, and thus expressed TCRB transcripts were sequenced. TCRdb retrieved this table from immuneACCESS and kept in-frame rearrangements only. Not all clones are present; in checked studies, unresolved V genes account for under half, and no reason is known for the remainder. The sample contains roughly 370,000 clones, approximately 15% of them found a single time. The ten largest make up roughly 0.038% of the sample. Source material: naive CD4+ T cells from blood. The cell subset or site tag for this specimen amounts to: true naive CD4+ T cells. The source of these receptors is a man aged 30 to 39 in good health.

A remark on this clone: Other DNA sequences of this sample code for an identical CDR3. The chain combines TRBV10-3 with TRBJ1-1; 7 bases fit TRBD1. This CDR3 region has 13 residues. V was clipped by 6 bases and J by 1 base; unmatched bases: 2. Per the germline V gene, CDR1 is ENHRY and CDR2 is SYGVKD. The CDR3: CAISGTANTEAFF. CDR3 bases: TGTGCCATCAGCGGGACAGCGAACACTGAAGCTTTCTTT.

This clone was observed a handful of times. This chain uses TRBV7-2 with TRBJ2-5; 7 bases align to TRBD2. V lost 5 bases, J lost 5 bases, and 14 bases stayed unmatched. Germline CDR1 and CDR2: SGHTA and FQGNSA. The CDR3 runs to 16 residues. In DNA, the CDR3 is TGTGCCAGCAGCCATCCGGGCGGGAGTGGTCGGGAGACCCAGTACTTC. Its translation: CASSHPGGSGRETQYF.

This clone was seen a handful of times. CDR3 protein: CASRPRQQETQYF. CDR3 in DNA: TGTGCCAGCAGACCTAGACAGCAAGAGACCCAGTACTTC. The chain carries TRBV5-4 and TRBJ2-5; TRBD1 might be the D (5 bases). The CDR3 is 13 residues long. Trimming shortened V by 5 bases and J by 2 bases, and 10 bases separated the two germline ends. The germline gives CDR1 SGHNT, CDR2 YYREEE (reference sequence).

In its sample, this clone was seen a few times. The V call is TRBV14, the J call TRBJ2-5; D possibly corresponds to TRBD1 (5 bases). The ends were cut back, 5 bases at V and 2 bases at J, with 9 bases in the middle. Germline V gene sequence: CDR1 SGHDN, CDR2 FVKESK. The length of the CDR3 is 13 residues. The CDR3 bases are TGTGCCAGCAGCGCCGACAGACAAGAGACCCAGTACTTC. This encodes CASSADRQETQYF.

This clone was observed a few times. The chain carries TRBV27 and TRBJ2-3, with a weak D call TRBD2 (6 bases). Trimming shortened V by 3 bases and J by 4 bases, and 14 bases separated the two germline ends. CDR1 is MNHEY and CDR2 is SMNVEV in the germline V gene (reference sequence). The CDR3 spans 15 residues. In DNA, the CDR3 is TGTGCCAGCAGTTTTACCCCCAGGGAGGCAGATACGCAGTATTTT. This gives the protein CASSFTPREADTQYF.

This clone has more than one count but fewer than ten. V is TRBV6-6 and J is TRBJ2-7; TRBD1 might be the D (6 bases). Germline CDR1 reads MNHNY; CDR2 reads SVGAGI (reference sequence). The V and J ends lost 4 bases and 5 bases respectively, with 9 bases between them. The CDR3 spans 12 residues. CDR3 in amino acids: CASSLQGNEQYF. DNA of the CDR3: TGTGCCAGCAGTTTACAGGGTAACGAGCAGTACTTC.